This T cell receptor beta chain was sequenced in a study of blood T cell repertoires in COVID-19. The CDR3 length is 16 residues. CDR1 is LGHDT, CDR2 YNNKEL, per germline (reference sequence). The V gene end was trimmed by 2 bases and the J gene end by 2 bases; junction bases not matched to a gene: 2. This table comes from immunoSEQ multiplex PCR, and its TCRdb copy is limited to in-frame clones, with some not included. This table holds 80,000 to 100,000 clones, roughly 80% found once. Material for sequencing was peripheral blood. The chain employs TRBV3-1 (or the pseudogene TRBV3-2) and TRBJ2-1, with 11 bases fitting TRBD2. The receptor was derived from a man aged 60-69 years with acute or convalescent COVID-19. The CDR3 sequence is CASSQRLAGTYNEQFF. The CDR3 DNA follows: TGTGCCAGCAGCCAAAGACTAGCGGGGACCTACAATGAGCAGTTCTTC.